The sequence of this TCR beta chain was determined in a study of blood T cell repertoires in COVID-19. As regards this clone: The DNA is omitted, as the CDR3 cannot be located on it reliably, and the CDR3 follows TCRdb's listing.

The data were produced by immunoSEQ multiplex PCR, yet TCRdb's version contains in-frame clones alone and is incomplete. The data contain under 300,000 clones, 83% of them singletons. A total of 16 residues make up the CDR3, ends included. Germline CDR1 and CDR2: SGHAT and FQNNGV. Sequencing used peripheral blood. This receptor was obtained from a human donor in a cohort sampled during active COVID-19. The chain uses TRBV11-2 and TRBJ2-4; TRBD2, as called in the table, went unchecked against the DNA. This CDR3 reads CASSQQSVVARGSIYF.